One sample yielded the 10 T cell receptor beta chains listed below, sequenced in a study of identical twins. Using its own MiXCR run on the 5' RACE reads, TCRdb lists one record per CDR3 protein. The sample holds roughly 710,000 distinct CDR3 sequences, around 5.7% seen once. The sequenced sample was naive T cells sorted from blood. Receptor source: a man younger than 35 in good health.

This clonotype was seen at least ten times. The chain joins TRBV6-6 to TRBJ2-7, with D perhaps TRBD2 (5 bases). V was clipped by 6 bases and J by 2 bases, with 11 bases between them. CDR3 length equals 13 residues. Germline lookup yields CDR1 MNHNY and CDR2 SVGAGI (reference sequence). CDR3 amino acids: CASSSGIAYEQYF. In DNA, the CDR3 is TGTGCCAGCAGCAGCGGCATAGCCTACGAGCAGTACTTC.

In this sample, this clonotype turned up many times. The chain combines TRBV7-2 with TRBJ1-4, with D hard to call. This CDR3 has 13 amino acids. CDR1 and CDR2 (germline): SGHTA, FQGNSA. Deletions cut 2 bases from V and 7 bases from J, with 8 bases between. Here the CDR3 reads CASSLTVFEKLFF. The CDR3 coding sequence is TGTGCCAGCAGCTTAACAGTTTTTGAAAAACTGTTTTTT.

This clonotype was counted at least ten times. This chain joins TRBV5-1 and TRBJ2-7, with a weak D call TRBD2 (7 bases). The length of the CDR3 is 16 residues. Trimming cost V 4 bases and J 3 bases, with 20 bases left between them. Germline CDR1 and CDR2: SGHRS and YFSETQ. CDR3 DNA: TGCGCCAGCAGCCTGAGTCGGGGGGCTAGAAGCTACGAGCAGTACTTC. Translation: CASSLSRGARSYEQYF.

This clonotype was counted only a few times. This chain connects TRBV4-2 to TRBJ2-1; maybe TRBD1 (6 bases). Per the germline V gene, CDR1 is LGHNA and CDR2 is YNFKEQ. The CDR3 covers 15 residues. Trimming left V 4 bases short and J 5 bases short, with 15 bases between. CDR3: CASSLRRGGHNEQFF. The CDR3 DNA sequence: TGTGCCAGCAGCCTACGAAGAGGGGGACACAATGAGCAGTTCTTC.

This clonotype has at least ten counts. This chain joins TRBV27 and TRBJ2-2; D gene ambiguous. The CDR3 sequence is 13 residues long. Germline loops: CDR1 MNHEY, CDR2 SMNVEV (reference sequence). Trimming took off 7 bases at V and 5 bases at J, with 11 bases between the two ends. DNA for the CDR3: TGTGCCAGCATCTCTGGAGAGACCGGGGAGCTGTTTTTT. This encodes CASISGETGELFF.

Here the CDR3 DNA reads TGTGCCAGCAGCTTATATATCGATTGGGCAGCGCAAGAGACCCAGTACTTC. This translates into CASSLYIDWAAQETQYF. This chain links TRBV5-6 with TRBJ2-5; no clear D. This CDR3 has 17 residues. Looked up from germline, CDR1 is SGHDT and CDR2 is YYEEEE. Trimming shortened V by 2 bases and J by 2 bases, and 19 bases separated the two germline ends.

This clonotype was seen ten or more times. The chain links TRBV6-1 to TRBJ2-5; D is possibly TRBD2 (6 bases). This CDR3 contains 17 residues. In germline, CDR1 is MNHNS, CDR2 SASEGT. Deletions cut 6 bases from V and 1 base from J, with 21 bases between. This chain's CDR3 is CASSKRRDYRIQETQYF. The CDR3 DNA follows: TGTGCCAGCAGCAAAAGGAGGGATTACCGAATCCAAGAGACCCAGTACTTC.

A single count supports this clonotype. This chain connects TRBV5-1 to TRBJ2-1; the match to TRBD2 covers 13 bases. CDR3 size: 18 residues. The J segment lost 9 bases and the V segment lost 0 bases, leaving 12 bases of the junction unmatched. Germline CDR1 is SGHRS and CDR2 is YFSETQ. CDR3 sequence reads: CASSLDGILAGGPGEQFF. The CDR3 region has the DNA TGCGCCAGCAGCTTGGACGGCATACTAGCGGGAGGGCCGGGTGAGCAGTTCTTC.

The chain is built from TRBV5-1 and TRBJ2-5; TRBD2 matches 10 bases. Germline V gene sequence: CDR1 SGHRS, CDR2 YFSETQ. With 4 bases clipped from V and 5 bases from J, the junction kept 5 bases outside the gene matches. This CDR3 has 14 amino acids. The CDR3 is CASSAPGLAETQYF. As DNA, the CDR3 is TGCGCCAGCAGCGCCCCGGGACTAGCGGAGACCCAGTACTTC.

This clonotype was observed a handful of times. The CDR3 reads CATSPNSGQPQHF. The CDR3 DNA follows: TGTGCCACCAGTCCGAACAGCGGCCAGCCCCAGCATTTT. V and J are TRBV24-1 and TRBJ1-5; D unresolved. Trimming removed 6 bases at V and 7 bases at J, with 12 bases between. CDR1 is KGHDR, CDR2 SFDVKD, per germline. There are 13 residues in the CDR3.